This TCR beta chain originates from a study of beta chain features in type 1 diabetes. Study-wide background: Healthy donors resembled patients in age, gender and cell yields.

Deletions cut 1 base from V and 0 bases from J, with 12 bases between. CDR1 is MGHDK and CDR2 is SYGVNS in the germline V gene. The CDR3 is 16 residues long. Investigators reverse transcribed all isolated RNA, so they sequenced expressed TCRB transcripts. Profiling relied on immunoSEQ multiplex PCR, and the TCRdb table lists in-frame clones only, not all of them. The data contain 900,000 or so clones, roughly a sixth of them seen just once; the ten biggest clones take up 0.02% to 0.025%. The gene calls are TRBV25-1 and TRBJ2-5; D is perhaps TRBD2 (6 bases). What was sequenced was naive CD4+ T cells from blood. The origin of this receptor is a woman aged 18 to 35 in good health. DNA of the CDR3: TGTGCCAGCAGTGAATTCAGGGCGGGGTACCAAGAGACCCAGTACTTC. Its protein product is CASSEFRAGYQETQYF.